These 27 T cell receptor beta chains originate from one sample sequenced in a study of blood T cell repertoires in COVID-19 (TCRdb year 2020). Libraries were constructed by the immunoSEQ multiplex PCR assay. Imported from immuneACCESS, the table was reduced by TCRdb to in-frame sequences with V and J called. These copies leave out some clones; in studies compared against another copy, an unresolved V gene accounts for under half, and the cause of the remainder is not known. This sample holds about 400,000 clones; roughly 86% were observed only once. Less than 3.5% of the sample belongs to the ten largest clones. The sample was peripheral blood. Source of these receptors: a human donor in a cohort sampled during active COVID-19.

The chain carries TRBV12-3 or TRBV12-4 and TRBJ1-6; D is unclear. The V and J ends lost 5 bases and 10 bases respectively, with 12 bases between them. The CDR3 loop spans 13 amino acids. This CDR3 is CASSLTMGSPLHF. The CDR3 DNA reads TGTGCCAGCAGTCTGACTATGGGCTCACCCCTCCACTTT.

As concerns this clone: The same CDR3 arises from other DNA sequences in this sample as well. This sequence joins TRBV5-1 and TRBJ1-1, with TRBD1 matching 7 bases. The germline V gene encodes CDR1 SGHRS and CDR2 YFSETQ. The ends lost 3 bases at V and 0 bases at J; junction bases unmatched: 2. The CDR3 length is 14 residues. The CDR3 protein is CASSSGQLNTEAFF. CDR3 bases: TGCGCCAGCAGCTCGGGACAGCTGAACACTGAAGCTTTCTTT.

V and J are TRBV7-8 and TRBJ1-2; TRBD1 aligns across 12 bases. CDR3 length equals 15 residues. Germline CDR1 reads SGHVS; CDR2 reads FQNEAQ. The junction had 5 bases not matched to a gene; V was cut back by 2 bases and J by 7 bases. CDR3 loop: CASSLPGQGAGGYTF. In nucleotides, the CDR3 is TGTGCCAGCAGCTTACCGGGACAGGGGGCAGGTGGCTACACCTTC.

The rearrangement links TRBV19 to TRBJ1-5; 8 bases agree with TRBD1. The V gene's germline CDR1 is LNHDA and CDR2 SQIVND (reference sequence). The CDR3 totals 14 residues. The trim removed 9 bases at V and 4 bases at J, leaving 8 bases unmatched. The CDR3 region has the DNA TGTGCCAGCCTCCCGACAGGGGCGAATCAGCCCCAGCATTTT. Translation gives CASLPTGANQPQHF.

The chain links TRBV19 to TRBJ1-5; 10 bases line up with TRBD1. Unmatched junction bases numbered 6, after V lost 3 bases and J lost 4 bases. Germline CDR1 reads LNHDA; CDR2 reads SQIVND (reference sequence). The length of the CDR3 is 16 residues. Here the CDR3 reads CASSIRDRGRNQPQHF. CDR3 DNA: TGTGCCAGTAGTATCCGGGACAGGGGACGAAATCAGCCCCAGCATTTT.

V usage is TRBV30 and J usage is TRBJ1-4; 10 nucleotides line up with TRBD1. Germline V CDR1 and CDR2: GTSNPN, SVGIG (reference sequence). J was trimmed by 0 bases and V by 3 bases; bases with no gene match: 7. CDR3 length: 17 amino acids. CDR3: CAWSPGQGWATNEKLFF. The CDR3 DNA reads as TGTGCCTGGAGCCCGGGACAGGGGTGGGCAACTAATGAAAAACTGTTTTTT.

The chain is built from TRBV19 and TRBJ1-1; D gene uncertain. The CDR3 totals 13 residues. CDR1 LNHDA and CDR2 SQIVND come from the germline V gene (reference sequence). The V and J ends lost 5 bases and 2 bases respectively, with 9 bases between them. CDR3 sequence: CASSEGRNTEAFF. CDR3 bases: TGTGCCAGTAGTGAGGGAAGAAACACTGAAGCTTTCTTT.

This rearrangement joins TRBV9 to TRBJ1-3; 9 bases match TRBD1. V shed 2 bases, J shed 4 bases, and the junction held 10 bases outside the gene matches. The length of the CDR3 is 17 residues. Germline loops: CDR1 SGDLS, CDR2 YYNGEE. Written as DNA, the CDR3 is TGTGCCAGCAGCGTCTCCCCGGGACAGGGAACCGGAAACACCATATATTTT. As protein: CASSVSPGQGTGNTIYF.

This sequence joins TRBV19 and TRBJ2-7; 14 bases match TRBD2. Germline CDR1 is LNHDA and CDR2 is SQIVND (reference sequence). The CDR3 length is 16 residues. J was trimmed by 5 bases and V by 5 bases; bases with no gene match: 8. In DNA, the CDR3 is TGTGCCAGTAGTCCCGCCGGGACTAGCGGGAGACACGAGCAGTACTTC. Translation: CASSPAGTSGRHEQYF.

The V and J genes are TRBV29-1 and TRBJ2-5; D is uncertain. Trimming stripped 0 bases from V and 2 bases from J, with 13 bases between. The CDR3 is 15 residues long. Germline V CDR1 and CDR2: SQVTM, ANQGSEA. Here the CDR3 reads CSVEDQVRSQETQYF. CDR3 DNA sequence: TGCAGCGTTGAAGATCAGGTCCGGTCTCAAGAGACCCAGTACTTC.

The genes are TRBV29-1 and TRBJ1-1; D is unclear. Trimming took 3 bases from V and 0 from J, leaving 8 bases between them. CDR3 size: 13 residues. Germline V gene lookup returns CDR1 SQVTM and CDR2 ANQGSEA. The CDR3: CSVEGSMNTEAFF. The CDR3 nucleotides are TGCAGCGTTGAGGGGAGTATGAACACTGAAGCTTTCTTT.

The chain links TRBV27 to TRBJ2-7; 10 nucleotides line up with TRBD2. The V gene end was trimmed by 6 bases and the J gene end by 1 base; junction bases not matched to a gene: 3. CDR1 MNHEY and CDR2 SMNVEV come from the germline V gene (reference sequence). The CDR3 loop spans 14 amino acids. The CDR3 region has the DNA TGTGCCAGCAGCGCTAGCGGGGGATCCTACGAGCAGTACTTC. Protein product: CASSASGGSYEQYF.

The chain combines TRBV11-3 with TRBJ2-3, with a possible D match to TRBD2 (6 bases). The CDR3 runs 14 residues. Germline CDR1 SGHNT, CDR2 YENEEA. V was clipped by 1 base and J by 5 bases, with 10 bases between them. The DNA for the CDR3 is TGTGCCAGCAGCTTAGGACGGGGGATAGATACGCAGTATTTT. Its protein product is CASSLGRGIDTQYF.

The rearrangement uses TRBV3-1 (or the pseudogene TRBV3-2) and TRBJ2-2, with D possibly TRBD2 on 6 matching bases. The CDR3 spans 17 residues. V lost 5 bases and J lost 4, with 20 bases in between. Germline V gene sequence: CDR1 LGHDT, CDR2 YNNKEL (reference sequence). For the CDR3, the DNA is TGTGCCAGCAGCTCAAGTCGCACGGGAGTACGCACCGGGGAGCTGTTTTTT. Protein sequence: CASSSSRTGVRTGELFF.

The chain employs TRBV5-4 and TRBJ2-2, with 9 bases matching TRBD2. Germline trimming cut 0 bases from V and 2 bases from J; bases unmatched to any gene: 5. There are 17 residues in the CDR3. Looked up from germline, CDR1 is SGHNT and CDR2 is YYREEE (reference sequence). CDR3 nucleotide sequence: TGTGCCAGCAGCTTGGCTCTAGCGGGGACCAACACCGGGGAGCTGTTTTTT. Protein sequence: CASSLALAGTNTGELFF.

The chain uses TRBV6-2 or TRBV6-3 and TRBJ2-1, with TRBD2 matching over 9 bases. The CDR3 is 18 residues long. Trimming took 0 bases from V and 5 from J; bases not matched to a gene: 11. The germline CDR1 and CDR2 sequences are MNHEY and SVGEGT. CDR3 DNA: TGTGCCAGCAGTTACTCGAAGGTAAAGGCGGGAGGGGACAATGAGCAGTTCTTC. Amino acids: CASSYSKVKAGGDNEQFF.

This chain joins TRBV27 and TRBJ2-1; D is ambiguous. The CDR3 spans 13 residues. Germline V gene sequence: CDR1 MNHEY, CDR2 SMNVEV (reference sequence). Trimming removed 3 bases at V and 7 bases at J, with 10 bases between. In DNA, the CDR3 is TGTGCCAGCAGTTTGAGGCCATATAATGAGCAGTTCTTC. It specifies CASSLRPYNEQFF.

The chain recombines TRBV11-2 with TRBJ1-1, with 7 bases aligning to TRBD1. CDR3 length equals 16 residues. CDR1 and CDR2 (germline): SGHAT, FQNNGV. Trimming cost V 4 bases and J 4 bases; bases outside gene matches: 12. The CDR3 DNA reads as TGTGCCAGCAGCTCCACCCAGACAGGGTACGGCACTGAAGCTTTCTTT. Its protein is CASSSTQTGYGTEAFF.

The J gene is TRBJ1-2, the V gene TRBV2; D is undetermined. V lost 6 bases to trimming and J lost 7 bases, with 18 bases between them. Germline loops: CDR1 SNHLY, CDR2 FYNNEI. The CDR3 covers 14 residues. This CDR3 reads CASRTAGGEVGYTF. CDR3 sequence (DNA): TGTGCCAGCAGAACGGCCGGAGGAGAGGTTGGCTACACCTTC.

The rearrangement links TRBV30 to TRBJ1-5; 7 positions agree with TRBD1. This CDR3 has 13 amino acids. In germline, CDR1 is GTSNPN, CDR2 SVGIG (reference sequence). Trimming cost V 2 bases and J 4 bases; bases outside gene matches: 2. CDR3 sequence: CAWSYRGNQPQHF. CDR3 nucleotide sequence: TGTGCCTGGAGTTACAGGGGAAATCAGCCCCAGCATTTT.

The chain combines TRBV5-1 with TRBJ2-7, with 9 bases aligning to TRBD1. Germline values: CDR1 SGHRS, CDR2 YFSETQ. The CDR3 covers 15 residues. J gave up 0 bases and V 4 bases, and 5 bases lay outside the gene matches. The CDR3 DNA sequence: TGCGCCAGCAGCAACCGGGACAGGGACTCCTACGAGCAGTACTTC. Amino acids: CASSNRDRDSYEQYF.

As DNA, the CDR3 is TGTGCCAGTGGCCTCCAAGAGACCCAGTACTTC. This codes for CASGLQETQYF. This chain joins TRBV19 and TRBJ2-5, with unresolved D. Germline V gives CDR1 LNHDA, CDR2 SQIVND (reference sequence). This CDR3 is 11 amino acids long. V gave up 8 bases and J gave up 1 base, with 5 bases separating them.

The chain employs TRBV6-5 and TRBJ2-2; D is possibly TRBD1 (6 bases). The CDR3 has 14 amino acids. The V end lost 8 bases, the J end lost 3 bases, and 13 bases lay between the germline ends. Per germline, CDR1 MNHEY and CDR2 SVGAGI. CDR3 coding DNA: TGTGCCAGCGCCACAGGGTACGACACCGGGGAGCTGTTTTTT. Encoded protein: CASATGYDTGELFF.

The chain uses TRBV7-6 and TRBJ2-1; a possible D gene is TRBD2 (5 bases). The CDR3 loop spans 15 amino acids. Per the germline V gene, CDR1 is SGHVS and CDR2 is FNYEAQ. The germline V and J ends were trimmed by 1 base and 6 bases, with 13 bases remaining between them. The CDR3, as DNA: TGTGCCAGCAGCTTAGTTGGAGGCTCAGGCAATGAGCAGTTCTTC. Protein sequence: CASSLVGGSGNEQFF. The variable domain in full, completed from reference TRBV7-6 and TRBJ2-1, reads GAGVSQSPRYKVTKRGQDVALRCDPISGHVSLYWYRQALGQGPEFLTYFNYEAQQDKSGLPNDRFSAERPEGSISTLTIQRTEQRDSAMYRCASSLVGGSGNEQFFGPGTRLTVL.

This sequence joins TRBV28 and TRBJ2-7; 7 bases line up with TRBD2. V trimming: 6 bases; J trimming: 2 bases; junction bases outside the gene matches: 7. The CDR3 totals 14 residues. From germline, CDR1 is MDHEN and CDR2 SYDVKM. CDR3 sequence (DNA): TGTGCCAGCAGCGCTAGCGGTCGCACCTACGAGCAGTACTTC. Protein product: CASSASGRTYEQYF.

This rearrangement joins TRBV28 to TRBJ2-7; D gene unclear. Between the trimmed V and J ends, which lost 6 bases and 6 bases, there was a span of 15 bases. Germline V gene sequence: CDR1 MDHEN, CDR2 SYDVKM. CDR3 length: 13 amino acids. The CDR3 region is CASSQPVKAEQYF. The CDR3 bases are TGTGCCAGCAGCCAACCCGTTAAAGCCGAGCAGTACTTC.

The CDR3 loop reads CASGAGGRSNYGYTF. CDR3 coding DNA: TGTGCCAGCGGGGCTGGTGGCAGATCTAACTATGGCTACACCTTC. The chain employs TRBV6-5 and TRBJ1-2, with D perhaps matching TRBD1 (5 bases). V was clipped by 8 bases and J by 0 bases, with 16 bases between them. The CDR3 has 15 amino acids. The germline CDR1 and CDR2 sequences are MNHEY and SVGAGI.